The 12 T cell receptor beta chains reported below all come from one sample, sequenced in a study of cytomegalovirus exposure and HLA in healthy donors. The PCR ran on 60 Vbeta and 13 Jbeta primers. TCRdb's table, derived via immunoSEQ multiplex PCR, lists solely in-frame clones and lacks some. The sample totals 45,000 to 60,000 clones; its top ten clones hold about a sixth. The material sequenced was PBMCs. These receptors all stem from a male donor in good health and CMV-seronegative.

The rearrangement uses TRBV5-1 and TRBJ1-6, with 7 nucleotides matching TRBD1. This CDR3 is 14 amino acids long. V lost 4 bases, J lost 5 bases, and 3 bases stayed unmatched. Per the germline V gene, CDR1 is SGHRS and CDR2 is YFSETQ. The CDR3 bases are TGCGCCAGCAGCCAACAGGGGAATAATTCACCCCTCCACTTT. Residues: CASSQQGNNSPLHF.

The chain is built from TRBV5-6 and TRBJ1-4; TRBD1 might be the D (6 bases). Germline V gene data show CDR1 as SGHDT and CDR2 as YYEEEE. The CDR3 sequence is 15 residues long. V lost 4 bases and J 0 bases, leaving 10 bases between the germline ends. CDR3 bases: TGTGCCAGCAGCGAGACAGGCGCAACTAATGAAAAACTGTTTTTT. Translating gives CASSETGATNEKLFF.

The CDR3 spells CASRLAETQYF. The CDR3 bases are TGTGCCAGCAGACTAGCTGAGACCCAGTACTTC. V gene TRBV2 combines with J gene TRBJ2-5; possibly TRBD2 for D (6 bases). The CDR3 sequence is 11 residues long. Germline values: CDR1 SNHLY, CDR2 FYNNEI. V was trimmed by 6 bases and J by 5 bases, leaving 7 bases between them.

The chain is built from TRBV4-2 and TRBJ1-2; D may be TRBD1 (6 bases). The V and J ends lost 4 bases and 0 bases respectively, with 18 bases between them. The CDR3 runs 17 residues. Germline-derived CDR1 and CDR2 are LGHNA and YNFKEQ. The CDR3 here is CASSLTPHRAANYGYTF. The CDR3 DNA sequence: TGTGCCAGCAGCCTAACACCCCACAGGGCGGCTAACTATGGCTACACCTTC.

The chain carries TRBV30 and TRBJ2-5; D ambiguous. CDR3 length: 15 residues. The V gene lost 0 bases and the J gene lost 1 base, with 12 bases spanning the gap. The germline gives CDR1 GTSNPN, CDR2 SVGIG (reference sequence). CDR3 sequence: CAWSVRWAFQETQYF. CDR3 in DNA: TGTGCCTGGAGTGTAAGGTGGGCCTTCCAAGAGACCCAGTACTTC.

CDR3 residues: CASSQGIPGQGDNSPLHF. DNA for the CDR3: TGCGCCAGCAGCCAAGGGATACCCGGACAGGGGGATAATTCACCCCTCCACTTT. The V call is TRBV4-1, the J call TRBJ1-6, with 10 bases fitting TRBD1. The trim removed 1 base at V and 5 bases at J, leaving 8 bases unmatched. The CDR3 runs 18 residues. The V gene's germline CDR1 is MGHRA and CDR2 YSYEKL.

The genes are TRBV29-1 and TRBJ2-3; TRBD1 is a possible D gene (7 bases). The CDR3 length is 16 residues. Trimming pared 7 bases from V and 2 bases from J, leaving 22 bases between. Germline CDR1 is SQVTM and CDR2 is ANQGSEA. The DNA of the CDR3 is TGCAGCGGGCGCCTGACAGGGAGACTAGTCACAGATACGCAGTATTTT. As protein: CSGRLTGRLVTDTQYF.

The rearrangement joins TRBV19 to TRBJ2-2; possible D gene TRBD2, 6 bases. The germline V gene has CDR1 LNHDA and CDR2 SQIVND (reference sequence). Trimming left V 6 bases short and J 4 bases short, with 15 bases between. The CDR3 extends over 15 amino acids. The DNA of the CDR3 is TGTGCCAGTAGACCCCAGGAGGGGTCCACCGGGGAGCTGTTTTTT. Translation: CASRPQEGSTGELFF.

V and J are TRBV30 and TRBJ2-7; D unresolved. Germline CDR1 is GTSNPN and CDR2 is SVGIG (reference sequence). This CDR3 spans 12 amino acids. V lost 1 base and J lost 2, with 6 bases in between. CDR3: CAWSGQTYEQYF. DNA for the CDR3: TGTGCCTGGAGTGGGCAGACCTACGAGCAGTACTTC.

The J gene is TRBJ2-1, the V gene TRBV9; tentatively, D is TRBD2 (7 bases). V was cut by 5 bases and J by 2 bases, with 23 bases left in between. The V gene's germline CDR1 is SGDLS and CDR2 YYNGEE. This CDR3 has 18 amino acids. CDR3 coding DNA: TGTGCCAGCAGTCCCTCGTGGCCCCGGGGGGCGACCTACAATGAGCAGTTCTTC. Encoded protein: CASSPSWPRGATYNEQFF. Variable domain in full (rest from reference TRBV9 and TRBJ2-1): DSGVTQTPKHLITATGQRVTLRCSPRSGDLSVYWYQQSLDQGLQFLIQYYNGEERAKGNILERFSAQQFPDLHSELNLSSLELGDSALYFCASSPSWPRGATYNEQFFGPGTRLTVL.

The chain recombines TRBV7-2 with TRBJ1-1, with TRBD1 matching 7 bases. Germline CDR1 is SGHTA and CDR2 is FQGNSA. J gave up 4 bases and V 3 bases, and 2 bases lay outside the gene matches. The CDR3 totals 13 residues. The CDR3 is CASSFRGFTEAFF. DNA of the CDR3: TGTGCCAGCAGCTTCAGGGGGTTCACTGAAGCTTTCTTT.

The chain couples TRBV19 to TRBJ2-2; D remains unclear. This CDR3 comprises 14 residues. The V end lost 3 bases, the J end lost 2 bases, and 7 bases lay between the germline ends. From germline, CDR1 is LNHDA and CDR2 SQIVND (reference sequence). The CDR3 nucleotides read TGTGCCAGTAGTATGGGTAGCAACACCGGGGAGCTGTTTTTT. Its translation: CASSMGSNTGELFF. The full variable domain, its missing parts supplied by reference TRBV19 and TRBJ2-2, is DGGITQSPKYLFRKEGQNVTLSCEQNLNHDAMYWYRQDPGQGLRLIYYSQIVNDFQKGDIAEGYSVSREKKESFPLTVTSAQKNPTAFYLCASSMGSNTGELFFGEGSRLTVL.